This T cell receptor beta chain was documented in a study of glioma-infiltrating T cells after dendritic cell vaccination (dated by TCRdb to the mid-2010s). About the study as a whole: Of the 15 or so glioblastoma patients in the cohort, all drawn from Phase I and II dendritic cell vaccination trials, 9 were newly diagnosed and 6 had recurrent disease. Patients received autologous tumor lysate-pulsed dendritic cell vaccination between about 2002 and 2013. The vaccine consisted of monocyte-derived dendritic cells cultured seven to eight days with IL-4 and GM-CSF, then pulsed overnight with autologous tumor lysate. Each patient was given three intradermal dendritic cell vaccine injections, spaced two weeks apart, in the arm below the axilla. In glioblastoma patients vaccinated with dendritic cells, deep sequencing of TCR beta CDR3 regions served to measure tumor-infiltrating lymphocyte content and to compare repertoires between tumor and blood. TCR sequencing metrics, including TIL content and tumor-blood repertoire overlap, were correlated with survival after dendritic cell vaccination.

TCRB CDR3 regions were amplified from about 2 ug genomic DNA, or all available DNA if less, using the immunoSEQ assay. Multiplex PCR used 60 forward primers for TCR V beta segments and 13 reverse primers for J beta segments. Synthetic control templates were spiked into each sample at limiting dilution to estimate reads per starting template. Sequencing produced 87 bp reads on the Illumina HiSeq System. In the original analysis: PCR and sequencing errors were removed by a nearest neighbor algorithm that merged closely related sequences. TCR overlap was defined as the percentage of unique tumor TCR beta sequences that were also found in the peripheral blood of the same patient. TCRdb retrieved this table from immuneACCESS and kept in-frame rearrangements only. Not all clones are present; in checked studies, unresolved V genes account for under half, and no reason is known for the remainder. V and J calls plus clone size are reproduced from that table; the DNA served to infer D and trimming. The sample profile shows about 65,000 clones; roughly 86% of them were found once. In total, the top ten clones hold more than 9% of the sample.

As for this clone: What antigen it recognizes has not been identified. The sample holds no much larger clone one base away, and base qualities are not on file.

This specimen's time point label, interpreted: after dendritic cell vaccination, including at tumor progression/relapse. To be selected, patients needed enough residual fresh-frozen tumor tissue and more than two years of available survival data. An isocitrate dehydrogenase mutation was not carried by any of the glioblastoma patients, although molecular status was otherwise variable. PBMC were collected before vaccination, two weeks after the third vaccination, and at tumor progression when it occurred. The Qiagen DNeasy Blood extraction Kit was used to extract genomic DNA. What the authors observed across the whole study: The cohort was small and heterogeneous, only a few patients had full blood and tumor sets, and even fewer had initial-recurrent tumor pairs. After dendritic cell vaccination, a higher estimated pretreatment TIL content predicted longer time to progression and overall survival. The response model built on TCR overlap across three groups was characterized as speculative, with prospective validation still needed. No direct relationship between TCR clonality and survival was found, suggesting that a diverse polyclonal response may matter.

Inclusive of the bounding cysteine and phenylalanine, the CDR3 is 13 residues long. The DNA shown is the 39-base CDR3, in frame from base 1. The germline V gene provides CDR1 MNHNS and CDR2 SASEGT. At the junction V is shortened by 6 bases and J by 3 bases; bases outside the gene matches: 4. Sample: blood, taken after dendritic cell vaccination. The chain joins TRBV6-1 to TRBJ1-2, with 7 central nucleotides matching TRBD1. The receptor comes from a human donor with glioblastoma. CDR3 reads: CASSATGDYGYTF. The sequenced DNA is TGTGCCAGCAGCGCCACAGGGGACTATGGCTACACCTTC.